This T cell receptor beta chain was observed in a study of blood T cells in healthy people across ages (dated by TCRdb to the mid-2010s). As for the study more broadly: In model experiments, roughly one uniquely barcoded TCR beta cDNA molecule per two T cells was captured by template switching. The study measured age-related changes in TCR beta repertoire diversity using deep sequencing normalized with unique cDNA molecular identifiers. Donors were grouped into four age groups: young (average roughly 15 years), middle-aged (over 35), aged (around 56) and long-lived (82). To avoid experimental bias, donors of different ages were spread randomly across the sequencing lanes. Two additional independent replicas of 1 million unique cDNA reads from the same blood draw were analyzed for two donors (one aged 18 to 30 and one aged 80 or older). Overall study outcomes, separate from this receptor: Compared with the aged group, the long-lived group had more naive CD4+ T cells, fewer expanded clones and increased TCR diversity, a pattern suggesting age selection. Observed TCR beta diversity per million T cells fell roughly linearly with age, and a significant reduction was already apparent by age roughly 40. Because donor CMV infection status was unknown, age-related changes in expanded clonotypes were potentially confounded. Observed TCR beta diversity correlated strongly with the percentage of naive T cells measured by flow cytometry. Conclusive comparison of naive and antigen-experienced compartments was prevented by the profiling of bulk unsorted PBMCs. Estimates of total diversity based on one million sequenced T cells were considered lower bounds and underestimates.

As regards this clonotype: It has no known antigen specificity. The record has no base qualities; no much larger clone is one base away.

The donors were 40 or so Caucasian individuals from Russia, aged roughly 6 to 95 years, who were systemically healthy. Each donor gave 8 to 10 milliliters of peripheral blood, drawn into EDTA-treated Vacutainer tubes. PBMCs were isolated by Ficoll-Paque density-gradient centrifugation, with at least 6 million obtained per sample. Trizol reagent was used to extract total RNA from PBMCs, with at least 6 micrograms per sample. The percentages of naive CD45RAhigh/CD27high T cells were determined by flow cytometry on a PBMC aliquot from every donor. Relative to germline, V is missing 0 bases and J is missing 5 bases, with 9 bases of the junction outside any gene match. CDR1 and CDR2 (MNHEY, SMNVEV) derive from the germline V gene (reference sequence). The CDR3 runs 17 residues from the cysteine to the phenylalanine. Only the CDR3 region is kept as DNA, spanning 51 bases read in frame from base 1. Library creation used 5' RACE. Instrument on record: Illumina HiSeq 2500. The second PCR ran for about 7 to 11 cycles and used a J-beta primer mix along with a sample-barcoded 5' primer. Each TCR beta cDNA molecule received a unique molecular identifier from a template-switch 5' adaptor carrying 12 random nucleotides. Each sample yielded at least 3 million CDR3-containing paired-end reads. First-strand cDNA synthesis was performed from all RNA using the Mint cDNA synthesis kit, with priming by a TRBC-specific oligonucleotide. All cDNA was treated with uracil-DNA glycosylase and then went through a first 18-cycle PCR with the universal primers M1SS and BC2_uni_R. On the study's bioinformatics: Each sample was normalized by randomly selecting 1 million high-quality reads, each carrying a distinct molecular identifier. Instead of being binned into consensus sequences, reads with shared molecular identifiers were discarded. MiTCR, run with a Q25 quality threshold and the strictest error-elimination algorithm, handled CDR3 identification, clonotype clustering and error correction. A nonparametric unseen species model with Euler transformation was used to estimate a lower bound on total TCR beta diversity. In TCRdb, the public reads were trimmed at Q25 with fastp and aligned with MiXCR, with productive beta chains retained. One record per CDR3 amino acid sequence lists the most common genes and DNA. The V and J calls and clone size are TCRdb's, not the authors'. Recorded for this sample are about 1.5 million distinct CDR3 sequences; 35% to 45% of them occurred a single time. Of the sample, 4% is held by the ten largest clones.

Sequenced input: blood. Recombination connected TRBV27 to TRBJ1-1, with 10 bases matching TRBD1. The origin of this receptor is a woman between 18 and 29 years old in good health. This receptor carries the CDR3 CASSLSFGTGVGTEAFF. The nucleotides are TGTGCCAGCAGTTTATCGTTCGGGACAGGGGTGGGAACTGAAGCTTTCTTT.